This passage covers 20 T cell receptor beta chains from one sample sequenced in a study of OX40 agonist ivuxolimab in advanced cancers. Assay: immunoSEQ multiplex PCR; the TCRdb copy retains only in-frame clones and omits some. The sample shows 60,000 to 85,000 clones, roughly 80% of them seen only once. The sample in question was CD4+ or CD8+ T cells sorted from blood, obtained in a trial of the OX40 agonist ivuxolimab. All receptors come from an adult with an advanced solid tumor such as melanoma, head and neck, liver or kidney cancer.

The rearrangement joins TRBV7-9 to TRBJ1-6; D is unresolved. V gave up 6 bases and J gave up 4 bases, with 13 bases separating them. CDR3 length: 15 amino acids. Germline V lookup: CDR1 SEHNR, CDR2 FQNEAQ (reference sequence). This CDR3 reads CASSSESIYNSPLHF. The CDR3 DNA follows: TGTGCCAGCAGTTCGGAATCGATATATAATTCACCCCTCCACTTT.

The chain links TRBV5-8 to TRBJ2-5; D gene ambiguous. There are 13 residues in the CDR3. CDR1 SGHTS and CDR2 YDEGEE come from the germline V gene. The V end was cut by 3 bases, the J end by 9 bases, with 15 bases between. The CDR3 spells CASSSPSQPSQYF. In DNA form, the CDR3 reads TGTGCCAGCAGCTCCCCCAGTCAACCGTCCCAGTACTTC.

This sequence joins TRBV19 and TRBJ2-7, with TRBD1 identical over 8 bases. This CDR3 has 16 amino acids. CDR1 and CDR2 (germline): LNHDA, SQIVND (reference sequence). Germline trimming cut 6 bases from V and 1 base from J; bases unmatched to any gene: 11. The DNA of the CDR3 is TGTGCCAGTAGCTCCCGTGGGACAGGCGGATCCTACGAGCAGTACTTC. Amino acid sequence: CASSSRGTGGSYEQYF.

This clone was seen more than once but under ten times. The chain employs TRBV5-1 and TRBJ2-3; tentative D call: TRBD1 (6 bases). Per germline, CDR1 SGHRS and CDR2 YFSETQ. V dropped 4 bases and J dropped 0 bases, with 12 bases sitting between them. CDR3 length equals 15 residues. CDR3 DNA: TGCGCCAGCAGCCTACAGGGACCTAGCACAGATACGCAGTATTTT. Amino acids: CASSLQGPSTDTQYF.

The chain is built from TRBV27 and TRBJ1-1; 7 bases align to TRBD1. CDR1 and CDR2 (germline): MNHEY, SMNVEV (reference sequence). This CDR3 has 16 residues. The V segment lost 3 bases and the J segment 0 bases; nucleotides outside the gene matches: 7. The CDR3 DNA is TGTGCCAGCAGTTTGTCGGGGACAGCCATGAACACTGAAGCTTTCTTT. As protein: CASSLSGTAMNTEAFF.

This clone came up a few times. The rearrangement links TRBV28 to TRBJ1-5; 10 positions match TRBD1. V lost 5 bases, J lost 6 bases, and 7 bases stayed unmatched. This CDR3 comprises 15 residues. Germline V gives CDR1 MDHEN, CDR2 SYDVKM. The CDR3 reads CASSPMTGGVQPQHF. CDR3 coding DNA: TGTGCCAGCAGTCCAATGACAGGGGGCGTTCAGCCCCAGCATTTT.

The chain uses TRBV4-1 and TRBJ1-3; unclear D gene. V was shortened by 4 bases and J by 1 base, with 17 bases between the two germline ends. CDR3 length equals 17 residues. Germline V gives CDR1 MGHRA, CDR2 YSYEKL. CDR3 DNA: TGCGCCAGCAGCCGCACAGTGGACCCGGTATCTGGAAACACCATATATTTT. This sequence encodes CASSRTVDPVSGNTIYF.

This clone was detected only a few times. The chain links TRBV30 to TRBJ1-1, with D unclear. This CDR3 contains 13 residues. V dropped 4 bases and J dropped 3 bases, with 12 bases sitting between them. CDR1 GTSNPN and CDR2 SVGIG come from the germline V gene (reference sequence). The chain's CDR3 is CAWTVGVHTEAFF. The CDR3 coding sequence is TGTGCCTGGACAGTAGGAGTCCACACTGAAGCTTTCTTT.

This chain uses TRBV18 with TRBJ1-6; 10 bases agree with TRBD1. Per the germline V gene, CDR1 is KGHSH and CDR2 is LQKENI. The CDR3 is 14 amino acids. The V gene end was trimmed by 6 bases and the J gene end by 8 bases; junction bases not matched to a gene: 4. In nucleotides, the CDR3 is TGTGCCAGCTCCCCCGGGACAGGGGATTCACCCCTCCACTTT. This encodes CASSPGTGDSPLHF.

The chain joins TRBV19 to TRBJ1-1; a possible D gene is TRBD1 (6 bases). From germline, CDR1 is LNHDA and CDR2 SQIVND (reference sequence). V was trimmed by 4 bases and J by 1 base, leaving 10 bases between them. CDR3 length equals 14 residues. Here the CDR3 reads CASSKMTGNTEAFF. CDR3 in DNA: TGTGCCAGTAGTAAGATGACAGGGAACACTGAAGCTTTCTTT. Complete variable domain (other parts from reference TRBV19 and TRBJ1-1): DGGITQSPKYLFRKEGQNVTLSCEQNLNHDAMYWYRQDPGQGLRLIYYSQIVNDFQKGDIAEGYSVSREKKESFPLTVTSAQKNPTAFYLCASSKMTGNTEAFFGQGTRLTVV.

The chain is built from TRBV5-1 and TRBJ2-1, with TRBD1 identical over 7 bases. The J segment lost 6 bases and the V segment lost 4 bases, leaving 7 bases of the junction unmatched. The CDR3 is made up of 14 amino acids. Germline lookup yields CDR1 SGHRS and CDR2 YFSETQ. The CDR3 reads CASSQGQVTNEQFF. The CDR3 DNA follows: TGCGCCAGCAGCCAAGGACAGGTTACCAATGAGCAGTTCTTC. The full variable domain, rest sourced from reference TRBV5-1 and TRBJ2-1, is KAGVTQTPRYLIKTRGQQVTLSCSPISGHRSVSWYQQTPGQGLQFLFEYFSETQRNKGNFPGRFSGRQFSNSRSEMNVSTLELGDSALYLCASSQGQVTNEQFFGPGTRLTVL.

The CDR3 DNA reads TGTGCCAACGACATTGACAGGGGCGATTGCGGCTACACCTTC. Its protein product is CANDIDRGDCGYTF. This chain uses TRBV19 with TRBJ1-2, with 8 positions matching TRBD1. The ends lost 10 bases at V and 8 bases at J; junction bases unmatched: 15. There are 14 residues in the CDR3. CDR1 LNHDA and CDR2 SQIVND come from the germline V gene (reference sequence).

V gene TRBV29-1 combines with J gene TRBJ2-2; the match to TRBD2 covers 13 bases. V gave up 4 bases and J gave up 4 bases; unmatched junction bases: 6. The CDR3 length is 16 residues. Germline CDR1 and CDR2: SQVTM and ANQGSEA. CDR3: CSVATSGRESTGELFF. CDR3 bases: TGCAGCGTTGCCACTAGCGGGAGGGAATCCACCGGGGAGCTGTTTTTT.

The V gene is TRBV2, the J gene TRBJ2-7; 10 bases are a match to TRBD2. V was pared by 6 bases and J by 6 bases, with 11 bases of the junction left unmatched. The CDR3 loop spans 15 amino acids. Germline CDR1 and CDR2: SNHLY and FYNNEI. The CDR3 loop is CASRPGTSDFLEQYF. CDR3 coding DNA: TGTGCCAGCAGGCCCGGGACTAGCGACTTCCTCGAGCAGTACTTC. The variable domain in full, completed from reference TRBV2 and TRBJ2-7, reads EPEVTQTPSHQVTQMGQEVILRCVPISNHLYFYWYRQILGQKVEFLVSFYNNEISEKSEIFDDQFSVERPDGSNFTLKIRSTKLEDSAMYFCASRPGTSDFLEQYFGPGTRLTVT.

This chain connects TRBV28 to TRBJ1-1; possibly TRBD1 for D (5 bases). Germline CDR1 reads MDHEN; CDR2 reads SYDVKM. Deletions cut 8 bases from V and 0 bases from J, with 13 bases between. The CDR3 has 14 residues. CDR3: CASVAWGMNTEAFF. Written as DNA, the CDR3 is TGTGCCAGCGTGGCGTGGGGGATGAACACTGAAGCTTTCTTT.

The chain links TRBV5-4 to TRBJ2-7; TRBD2 is a possible D gene (8 bases). V gave up 4 bases and J gave up 3 bases, with 20 bases separating them. Germline loops: CDR1 SGHNT, CDR2 YYREEE (reference sequence). The CDR3 runs to 16 residues. DNA for the CDR3: TGTGCCAGCAGCCCGGGAGGGGGCCAGGATATCTACGAGCAGTACTTC. Its translation: CASSPGGGQDIYEQYF. Combining the CDR3 with reference TRBV5-4 and TRBJ2-7 gives the whole variable domain ETGVTQSPTHLIKTRGQQVTLRCSSQSGHNTVSWYQQALGQGPQFIFQYYREEENGRGNFPPRFSGLQFPNYSSELNVNALELDDSALYLCASSPGGGQDIYEQYFGPGTRLTVT.

The chain joins TRBV4-2 to TRBJ1-1; maybe TRBD1 (6 bases). Trimming shortened V by 1 base and J by 2 bases, and 17 bases separated the two germline ends. The CDR3 is 17 residues long. Germline V gene data show CDR1 as LGHNA and CDR2 as YNFKEQ. CDR3 nucleotides: TGTGCCAGCAGCCAAGGAGGCTTACAGGGTGTTAACACTGAAGCTTTCTTT. Translating it yields CASSQGGLQGVNTEAFF.

This clone was found a few times. The chain uses TRBV28 and TRBJ1-2, with unresolved D. This CDR3 is built from 13 residues. Between the trimmed V and J ends, which lost 4 bases and 3 bases, there was a span of 9 bases. Germline V gene lookup returns CDR1 MDHEN and CDR2 SYDVKM. This CDR3 is CASSSGFYYGYTF. CDR3 nucleotide sequence: TGTGCCAGCAGTTCGGGATTCTACTATGGCTACACCTTC.

The chain couples TRBV6-1 to TRBJ1-2; weak D call: TRBD1 (5 bases). The ends were cut back, 4 bases at V and 5 bases at J, with 11 bases in the middle. This CDR3 is 13 amino acids long. Germline V gives CDR1 MNHNS, CDR2 SASEGT. CDR3 nucleotides: TGTGCCAGCAGTGCCTCAGGGAGTTATGGCTACACCTTC. This translates into CASSASGSYGYTF.

This chain uses TRBV28 with TRBJ2-2; D remains unclear. V was pared by 6 bases and J by 4 bases, with 6 bases between. CDR3 length equals 12 residues. Germline V gene data show CDR1 as MDHEN and CDR2 as SYDVKM. The CDR3 DNA sequence: TGTGCCAGCAGGATCGTCACCGGGGAGCTGTTTTTT. Translating gives CASRIVTGELFF.